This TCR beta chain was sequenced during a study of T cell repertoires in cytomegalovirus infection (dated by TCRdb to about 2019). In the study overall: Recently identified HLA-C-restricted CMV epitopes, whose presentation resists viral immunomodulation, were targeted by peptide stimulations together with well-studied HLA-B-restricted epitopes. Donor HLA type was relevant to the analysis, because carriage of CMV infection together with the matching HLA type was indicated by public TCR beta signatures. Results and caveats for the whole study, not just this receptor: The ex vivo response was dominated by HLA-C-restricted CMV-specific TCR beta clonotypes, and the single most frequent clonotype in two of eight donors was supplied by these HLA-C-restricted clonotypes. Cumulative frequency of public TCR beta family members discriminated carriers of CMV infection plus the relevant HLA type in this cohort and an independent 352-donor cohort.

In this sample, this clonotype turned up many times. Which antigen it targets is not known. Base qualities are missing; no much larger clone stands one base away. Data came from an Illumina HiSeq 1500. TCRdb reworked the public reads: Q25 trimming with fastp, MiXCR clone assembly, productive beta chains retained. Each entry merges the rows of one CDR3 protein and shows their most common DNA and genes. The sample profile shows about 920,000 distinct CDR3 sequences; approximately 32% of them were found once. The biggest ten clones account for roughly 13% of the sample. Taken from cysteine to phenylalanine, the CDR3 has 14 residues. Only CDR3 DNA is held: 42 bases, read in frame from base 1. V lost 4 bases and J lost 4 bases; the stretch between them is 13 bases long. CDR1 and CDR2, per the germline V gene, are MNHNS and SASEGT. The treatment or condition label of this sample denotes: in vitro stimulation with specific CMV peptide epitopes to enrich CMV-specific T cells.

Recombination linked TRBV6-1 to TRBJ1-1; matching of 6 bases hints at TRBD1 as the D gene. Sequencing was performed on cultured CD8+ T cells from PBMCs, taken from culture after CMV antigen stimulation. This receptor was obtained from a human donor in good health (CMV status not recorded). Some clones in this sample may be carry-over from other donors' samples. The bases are TGTGCCAGCAGTGCTACAGGGTGGGGCACTGAAGCTTTCTTT. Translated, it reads CASSATGWGTEAFF.